The 23 T cell receptor beta chains below all came from one sample that was sequenced in a study of T cell changes during pregnancy in multiple sclerosis. Clones were sequenced by immunoSEQ multiplex PCR, and TCRdb holds only the in-frame ones, with some missing. Here the sample spans 65,000 to 90,000 clones, over 80% being singletons. The sequenced sample was peripheral blood, obtained in the third trimester of pregnancy. These receptors all come from a female donor in good health, enrolled as a control in a pregnancy study.

The chain joins TRBV14 to TRBJ2-5; D is ambiguous. CDR3 size: 12 residues. Germline CDR1 SGHDN, CDR2 FVKESK. Trimming removed 0 bases at V and 5 bases at J, with 4 bases between. CDR3 in amino acids: CASSQERETQYF. The CDR3 coding sequence is TGTGCCAGCAGCCAAGAACGGGAGACCCAGTACTTC.

The V gene is TRBV2, the J gene TRBJ2-5; possible D gene TRBD1, 5 bases. With 6 bases removed from V and 1 base from J, the gap between germline ends came to 6 bases. Germline V gene data show CDR1 as SNHLY and CDR2 as FYNNEI. There are 12 residues in the CDR3. The DNA of the CDR3 is TGTGCCAGCAGGGGGCTCCAAGAGACCCAGTACTTC. This encodes CASRGLQETQYF.

The V and J genes are TRBV5-1 and TRBJ2-3; 11 bases map to TRBD2. The CDR3 sequence is 15 residues long. V shed 6 bases, J shed 6 bases, and the junction held 9 bases outside the gene matches. Germline V gives CDR1 SGHRS, CDR2 YFSETQ. The CDR3 coding sequence is TGCGCCAGCACCAACTCACTAGCGGGAGCTGATACGCAGTATTTT. Its protein is CASTNSLAGADTQYF.

The gene calls are TRBV6-1 and TRBJ1-3; no clear D gene. Germline V gives CDR1 MNHNS, CDR2 SASEGT. Deletions cut 3 bases from V and 0 bases from J, with 6 bases between. CDR3 length: 14 amino acids. The CDR3 reads CASSDFGSGNTIYF. In nucleotides, the CDR3 is TGTGCCAGCAGTGACTTCGGCTCTGGAAACACCATATATTTT.

This chain joins TRBV19 and TRBJ2-7; D is perhaps TRBD1 (6 bases). V was pared by 5 bases and J by 1 base, with 18 bases between. Germline lookup yields CDR1 LNHDA and CDR2 SQIVND (reference sequence). The CDR3 spans 16 residues. The CDR3 sequence: CASSQAHRVASYEQYF. CDR3 nucleotides: TGTGCCAGTAGTCAAGCCCACAGGGTCGCATCCTACGAGCAGTACTTC. The full variable domain, completed using reference TRBV19 and TRBJ2-7, is DGGITQSPKYLFRKEGQNVTLSCEQNLNHDAMYWYRQDPGQGLRLIYYSQIVNDFQKGDIAEGYSVSREKKESFPLTVTSAQKNPTAFYLCASSQAHRVASYEQYFGPGTRLTVT.

The V gene is TRBV7-3, the J gene TRBJ2-2; 7 bases map to TRBD2. J gave up 3 bases and V 5 bases, and 3 bases lay outside the gene matches. The CDR3 sequence is 14 residues long. Per the germline V gene, CDR1 is SGHTA and CDR2 is FQGTGA. CDR3 sequence: CASSGDYDTGELFF. For the CDR3, the DNA is TGTGCCAGCAGCGGGGACTATGACACCGGGGAGCTGTTTTTT.

The rearrangement joins TRBV4-2 to TRBJ2-5; 7 bases line up with TRBD2. The CDR3 runs to 15 residues. The V segment lost 0 bases and the J segment 5 bases; nucleotides outside the gene matches: 6. Per the germline V gene, CDR1 is LGHNA and CDR2 is YNFKEQ. The CDR3 sequence: CASSQDGTTQETQYF. In DNA form, the CDR3 reads TGTGCCAGCAGCCAAGACGGGACTACACAGGAGACCCAGTACTTC.

This chain uses TRBV6-5 with TRBJ2-3, with D possibly being TRBD1 (5 bases). The germline V and J ends were trimmed by 0 bases and 8 bases, with 15 bases remaining between them. The CDR3 spans 15 residues. The V gene's germline CDR1 is MNHEY and CDR2 SVGAGI. The CDR3 sequence: CASSYSPLSDTTQYF. The CDR3 DNA is TGTGCCAGCAGTTACTCGCCCCTTTCGGACACTACGCAGTATTTT.

The chain couples TRBV11-2 to TRBJ2-7, with 11 bases aligning to TRBD2. This CDR3 spans 15 amino acids. The germline V gene encodes CDR1 SGHAT and CDR2 FQNNGV. The J segment lost 4 bases and the V segment lost 3 bases, leaving 5 bases of the junction unmatched. This CDR3 reads CASSLGTSGVYEQYF. In DNA, the CDR3 is TGTGCCAGCAGCTTGGGGACTAGCGGTGTTTACGAGCAGTACTTC.

This clone was detected only once. The rearrangement links TRBV7-2 to TRBJ2-3; D may be TRBD1 (5 bases). The CDR3 consists of 16 residues. Germline assignment: CDR1 SGHTA and CDR2 FQGNSA. Trimming shortened V by 1 base and J by 5 bases, and 16 bases separated the two germline ends. CDR3 sequence reads: CASSLEGAGRIDTQYF. The DNA for the CDR3 is TGTGCCAGCAGCTTAGAAGGGGCAGGGCGAATAGATACGCAGTATTTT.

This clone came up a few times. The rearrangement links TRBV7-2 to TRBJ1-1; 9 positions match TRBD1. The CDR3 runs to 15 residues. Germline V gene data show CDR1 as SGHTA and CDR2 as FQGNSA. V shed 3 bases and J 5 bases; nucleotides not matched to a gene: 7. As DNA, the CDR3 is TGTGCCAGCAGCTTCGAGACAGGGGGAAGGACTGAAGCTTTCTTT. Its protein product is CASSFETGGRTEAFF.

The V gene is TRBV11-2, the J gene TRBJ1-2; TRBD1 matches 8 bases. Trimming cost V 2 bases and J 3 bases; bases outside gene matches: 2. This CDR3 is built from 14 residues. The germline gives CDR1 SGHAT, CDR2 FQNNGV. The CDR3 DNA sequence: TGTGCCAGCAGCTTAACGGACAGGGACTATGGCTACACCTTC. Amino acid sequence: CASSLTDRDYGYTF.

The gene calls are TRBV27 and TRBJ2-7, with a tentative D call TRBD1 (6 bases). V gave up 6 bases and J gave up 4 bases, with 10 bases separating them. Germline CDR1 is MNHEY and CDR2 is SMNVEV (reference sequence). CDR3 size: 12 residues. CDR3 nucleotides: TGTGCCAGCAGGACCACAGGGTACGAGCAGTACTTC. Encoded protein: CASRTTGYEQYF.

The rearrangement uses TRBV10-3 and TRBJ1-2; D is uncertain. The V gene's germline CDR1 is ENHRY and CDR2 SYGVKD. V lost 9 bases to trimming and J lost 4 bases, with 15 bases between them. The CDR3 totals 13 residues. The CDR3 DNA is TGTGCCATGACGGGGAACCAAGGCTATGGCTACACCTTC. This translates into CAMTGNQGYGYTF.

The rearrangement joins TRBV11-2 to TRBJ1-1; D is unclear. This CDR3 spans 14 amino acids. Germline CDR1 and CDR2: SGHAT and FQNNGV. V lost 7 bases to trimming and J lost 4 bases, with 16 bases between them. The CDR3 region has the DNA TGTGCCAGCACCCACGCGTTTCGGGGCACTGAAGCTTTCTTT. Encoded protein: CASTHAFRGTEAFF.

The count of this clone is one. The chain has TRBV18 and TRBJ2-1; no firm D call. Germline values: CDR1 KGHSH, CDR2 LQKENI. The CDR3 runs 15 residues. The germline V and J ends were trimmed by 3 bases and 0 bases, with 9 bases remaining between them. CDR3 coding DNA: TGTGCCAGCTCACCTACACAGCTCTCCTACAATGAGCAGTTCTTC. Amino acids: CASSPTQLSYNEQFF.

The gene calls are TRBV28 and TRBJ2-7; 7 nucleotides match TRBD1. The V and J ends lost 3 bases and 2 bases, in that order; junction bases with no gene match: 1. Germline CDR1 MDHEN, CDR2 SYDVKM. The CDR3 spans 13 residues. CDR3 residues: CASSLGTAYEQYF. The CDR3 DNA sequence: TGTGCCAGCAGTTTGGGGACAGCCTACGAGCAGTACTTC.

The chain couples TRBV25-1 to TRBJ1-6; D is uncertain. Germline values: CDR1 MGHDK, CDR2 SYGVNS. The CDR3 has 14 amino acids. V was trimmed by 1 base and J by 13 bases, leaving 14 bases between them. The CDR3 nucleotides are TGTGCCAGCAGTGAATGGGAGACTCTTAGCCCCCTCCACTTT. It yields the protein CASSEWETLSPLHF.

This chain links TRBV7-8 with TRBJ2-7; the match to TRBD1 covers 11 bases. The ends lost 5 bases at V and 6 bases at J; junction bases unmatched: 3. The CDR3 contains 13 residues. Germline-derived CDR1 and CDR2 are SGHVS and FQNEAQ. DNA of the CDR3: TGTGCCAGCAGCCGGACAGGGGGCTTCGAGCAGTACTTC. This gives the protein CASSRTGGFEQYF.

The chain joins TRBV19 to TRBJ2-7; TRBD2 aligns across 8 bases. This CDR3 region has 14 residues. Germline V gene data show CDR1 as LNHDA and CDR2 as SQIVND (reference sequence). The V gene end was trimmed by 5 bases and the J gene end by 5 bases; junction bases not matched to a gene: 8. CDR3 residues: CASSPPGLVNEQYF. CDR3 in DNA: TGTGCCAGTAGTCCCCCGGGACTAGTCAACGAGCAGTACTTC.

V gene TRBV6-1 combines with J gene TRBJ1-5; the match to TRBD1 covers 7 bases. The germline V gene has CDR1 MNHNS and CDR2 SASEGT. V shed 2 bases, J shed 2 bases, and the junction held 3 bases outside the gene matches. The CDR3 length is 15 residues. The CDR3 DNA follows: TGTGCCAGCAGTGAATTCAGGGGGGGCAATCAGCCCCAGCATTTT. Amino acids: CASSEFRGGNQPQHF.

The chain recombines TRBV7-9 with TRBJ2-1, with D perhaps TRBD1 (5 bases). Trimming removed 1 base from V and 2 bases from J, with 6 bases in between. The CDR3 spans 14 residues. Germline CDR1 SEHNR, CDR2 FQNEAQ (reference sequence). The CDR3 DNA reads TGTGCCAGCAGCTTAGGGGGCACCTACAATGAGCAGTTCTTC. Translating gives CASSLGGTYNEQFF. Full variable domain (outside the CDR3, taken from reference TRBV7-9 and TRBJ2-1): DTGVSQNPRHKITKRGQNVTFRCDPISEHNRLYWYRQTLGQGPEFLTYFQNEAQLEKSRLLSDRFSAERPKGSFSTLEIQRTEQGDSAMYLCASSLGGTYNEQFFGPGTRLTVL.

The chain carries TRBV5-6 and TRBJ2-7; no clear D gene. Deletions cut 1 base from V and 0 bases from J, with 5 bases between. Per germline, CDR1 SGHDT and CDR2 YYEEEE. This CDR3 has 13 residues. The CDR3: CASSLTVSYEQYF. The CDR3 DNA reads as TGTGCCAGCAGCTTGACAGTCTCCTACGAGCAGTACTTC.